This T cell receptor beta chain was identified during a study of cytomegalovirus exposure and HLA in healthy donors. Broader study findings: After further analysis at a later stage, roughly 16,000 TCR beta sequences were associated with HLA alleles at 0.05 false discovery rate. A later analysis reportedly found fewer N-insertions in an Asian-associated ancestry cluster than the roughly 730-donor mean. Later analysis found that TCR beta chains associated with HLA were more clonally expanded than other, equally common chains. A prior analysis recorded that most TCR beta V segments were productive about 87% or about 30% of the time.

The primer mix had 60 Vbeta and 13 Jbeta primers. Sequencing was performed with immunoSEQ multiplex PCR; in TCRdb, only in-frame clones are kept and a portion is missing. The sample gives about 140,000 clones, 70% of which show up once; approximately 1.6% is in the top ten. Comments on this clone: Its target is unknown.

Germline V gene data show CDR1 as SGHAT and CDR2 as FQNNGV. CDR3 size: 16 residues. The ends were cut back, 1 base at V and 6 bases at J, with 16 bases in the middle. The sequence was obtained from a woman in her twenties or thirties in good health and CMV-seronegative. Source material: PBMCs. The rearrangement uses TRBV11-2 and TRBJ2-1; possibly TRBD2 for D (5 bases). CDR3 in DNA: TGTGCCAGCAGCTTAGCTGGTAGCGTGATTGTCAATGAGCAGTTCTTC. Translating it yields CASSLAGSVIVNEQFF.